This T cell receptor (beta chain) emerged from a study of T cell clonotyping in hematopoietic cell transplantation. A single count supports this clone. Time point noted: recipient sample about 28 days before transplant, after cytoreduction. Data came from immunoSEQ multiplex PCR; TCRdb stores just in-frame clones and leaves some out. The sample shows 15,000 to 20,000 clones, roughly 88% of them seen only once. Unmatched junction bases numbered 11, after V lost 6 bases and J lost 5 bases. Germline assignment: CDR1 MNHNS and CDR2 SASEGT. The CDR3 is 15 residues long. This chain joins TRBV6-1 and TRBJ2-5, with 8 bases identical to TRBD1. The clonotype comes from a man aged 50 or older with acute myeloid leukemia. Some clones in this sample may be carry-over from other donors' samples. The specimen was peripheral blood mononuclear cells, collected before stem cell transplant. In DNA form, the CDR3 reads TGTGCCAGCAGCGAATGGACAGGGATACAGGAGACCCAGTACTTC. It yields the protein CASSEWTGIQETQYF.